The present T cell receptor (beta chain) was sequenced within a study of CD8 T cells in ankylosing spondylitis. Findings of the study overall: Seemingly distinctive of ankylosing spondylitis blood was a TCR beta motif formed by eight highly homologous variants. Disease-linked clones reportedly concentrated significantly in matched ankylosing spondylitis synovial fluid.

Quantitative 5'-RACE was performed with molecular barcodes, and it yielded the TCR beta libraries. TCRdb called the 5' RACE reads again in MiXCR, with one record for every CDR3 protein. Altogether 200,000 to 300,000 distinct CDR3 sequences are present, 20% to 30% being singletons, with the ten largest covering more than 0.6%. CDR1 is WNHNN, CDR2 SYGVQD, per germline (reference sequence). The CDR3 has 13 residues. V dropped 5 bases and J dropped 1 base, with 8 bases sitting between them. In regard to this clonotype: What it recognizes is unknown.

The source is a male donor with ankylosing spondylitis or in good health (not recorded which). What was sequenced was blood, either unsorted or a sorted T cell fraction (not recorded which). The J gene is TRBJ1-1, the V gene TRBV10-1; D is ambiguous. CDR3 DNA sequence: TGCGCCAGCAGTAAGGACGGGAACACTGAAGCTTTCTTT. It translates to CASSKDGNTEAFF.